These T cell receptor beta chains were read from a single sample in a study of cytomegalovirus exposure and HLA in healthy donors. Libraries were prepared by immunoSEQ multiplex PCR; TCRdb keeps only in-frame clonotypes and omits some of them. The data show tens of thousands of clones, around 78% seen once. The sequencing input was PBMCs. These receptors all stem from a man aged 45-60 years in good health and CMV-seronegative. Both conserved end residues are part of each CDR3. Each record gives: D gene, J gene, clone size, V gene, CDR3 protein, CDR3 DNA. D genes are given only for firm matches. Only part of the rows carry a size: once, few, many, or a class if the clone is expanded.

D: TRBD1; J: TRBJ2-6; size: .; V: TRBV19; CDR3: CASSRTGAGANVLTF; DNA: TGTGCCAGTAGTAGGACAGGGGCTGGGGCCAACGTCCTGACTTTC
D: TRBD1; J: TRBJ1-2; size: .; V: TRBV28; CDR3: CASSLFPISGQGNYGYTF; DNA: TGTGCCAGCAGTTTATTTCCGATTTCGGGACAGGGGAACTATGGCTACACCTTC
D: .; J: TRBJ2-6; size: .; V: TRBV6-4; CDR3: CASSGEGRAFSGANVLTF; DNA: TGTGCCAGCAGTGGAGAAGGCAGGGCCTTCTCTGGGGCCAACGTCCTGACTTTC
D: .; J: TRBJ2-1; size: .; V: TRBV6-1; CDR3: CASSPTRRSGEQFF; DNA: TGTGCCAGCAGTCCCACCCGCAGAAGTGGTGAGCAGTTCTTC
D: .; J: TRBJ1-2; size: .; V: TRBV7-9; CDR3: CASSLVGAPYGYTF; DNA: TGTGCCAGCAGCTTAGTGGGAGCACCTTATGGCTACACCTTC
D: .; J: TRBJ2-3; size: .; V: TRBV4-2; CDR3: CASSHLTDTQYF; DNA: TGTGCCAGCAGCCACCTGACAGATACGCAGTATTTT
D: .; J: TRBJ1-1; size: .; V: TRBV20-1; CDR3: CSAIRAEAFF; DNA: TGCAGTGCTATCAGGGCTGAAGCTTTCTTT
D: .; J: TRBJ1-5; size: .; V: TRBV30; CDR3: CAWTGSGNQPQHF; DNA: TGTGCCTGGACCGGGTCCGGTAATCAGCCCCAGCATTTT
D: .; J: TRBJ2-1; size: .; V: TRBV9; CDR3: CASSVSGWNSGEQFF; DNA: TGTGCCAGCAGCGTATCTGGCTGGAATTCGGGTGAGCAGTTCTTC
D: .; J: TRBJ1-1; size: .; V: TRBV5-4; CDR3: CASSFLGAMNTEAFF; DNA: TGTGCCAGCAGCTTCCTAGGAGCCATGAACACTGAAGCTTTCTTT
D: TRBD1; J: TRBJ2-2; size: .; V: TRBV5-1; CDR3: CASSSRDRASAGELFF; DNA: TGCGCCAGCAGTTCTCGGGACAGAGCGTCGGCCGGGGAGCTGTTTTTT
D: TRBD1; J: TRBJ2-7; size: .; V: TRBV14; CDR3: CASSQLQGSTYEQYF; DNA: TGTGCCAGCAGCCAATTACAGGGGTCTACTTACGAGCAGTACTTC
D: TRBD1; J: TRBJ1-6; size: .; V: TRBV18; CDR3: CASSPTGGNSPLHF; DNA: TGTGCCAGCTCACCCACAGGGGGAAATTCACCCCTCCACTTT
D: TRBD1; J: TRBJ1-1; size: .; V: TRBV5-1; CDR3: CASSWTGSRDTEAFF; DNA: TGCGCCAGCAGCTGGACAGGGTCTCGGGACACTGAAGCTTTCTTT
D: TRBD1; J: TRBJ2-1; size: once; V: TRBV18; CDR3: CASSILSLQGAGYNEQFF; DNA: TGTGCCAGCTCCATCCTATCATTACAGGGGGCTGGCTACAATGAGCAGTTCTTC
D: TRBD1; J: TRBJ1-1; size: .; V: TRBV5-6; CDR3: CASSRDSKNTEAFF; DNA: TGTGCCAGCAGTCGGGACAGTAAAAACACTGAAGCTTTCTTT
D: TRBD2; J: TRBJ2-3; size: .; V: TRBV5-4; CDR3: CASSLPPSSGGARDTQYF; DNA: TGTGCCAGCAGCTTGCCACCCTCCAGCGGGGGGGCTCGTGATACGCAGTATTTT
D: .; J: TRBJ1-1; size: .; V: TRBV5-1; CDR3: CASSLTFRGDTEAFF; DNA: TGCGCCAGCAGCTTGACTTTCAGGGGTGACACTGAAGCTTTCTTT
D: .; J: TRBJ1-5; size: .; V: TRBV7-2; CDR3: CASSLVGQGTHQPQHF; DNA: TGTGCCAGCAGCTTAGTGGGTCAGGGGACCCATCAGCCCCAGCATTTT
D: .; J: TRBJ2-5; size: .; V: TRBV5-1; CDR3: CASSLASGLGFGETQYF; DNA: TGCGCCAGCAGCTTGGCCTCAGGGTTAGGTTTCGGAGAGACCCAGTACTTC
D: .; J: TRBJ2-5; size: .; V: TRBV29-1; CDR3: CSVETSGETQYF; DNA: TGCAGCGTTGAGACTAGTGGAGAGACCCAGTACTTC
D: TRBD1; J: TRBJ2-7; size: .; V: TRBV6-5; CDR3: CASSYDRGRLNEQYF; DNA: TGTGCCAGCAGTTACGACAGGGGGCGGCTCAACGAGCAGTACTTC
D: TRBD1; J: TRBJ1-5; size: .; V: TRBV19; CDR3: CASRGTGRVNQPQHF; DNA: TGTGCCAGTAGAGGGACAGGGCGGGTGAATCAGCCCCAGCATTTT
D: TRBD1; J: TRBJ2-1; size: .; V: TRBV7-9; CDR3: CASSLDRVSYNEQFF; DNA: TGTGCCAGCAGCCTTGACAGGGTGTCCTACAATGAGCAGTTCTTC
D: TRBD1; J: TRBJ1-1; size: .; V: TRBV7-2; CDR3: CASSLGGTGTAEAFF; DNA: TGTGCCAGCAGCTTAGGGGGGACAGGGACGGCTGAAGCTTTCTTT
D: .; J: TRBJ1-1; size: .; V: TRBV5-1; CDR3: CASSRDRNTEAFF; DNA: TGCGCCAGCAGCCGTGACAGAAACACTGAAGCTTTCTTT
D: .; J: TRBJ1-1; size: .; V: TRBV9; CDR3: CASSAFLGTVNTEAFF; DNA: TGTGCCAGCAGCGCCTTCCTCGGCACAGTGAACACTGAAGCTTTCTTT
D: TRBD1; J: TRBJ2-7; size: .; V: TRBV5-5; CDR3: CASSLGTGNVEQYF; DNA: TGTGCCAGCAGCTTGGGGACAGGGAACGTCGAGCAGTACTTC
D: TRBD2; J: TRBJ2-7; size: few; V: TRBV10-2; CDR3: CASSSLGLAQGNEQYF; DNA: TGCGCCAGCAGCTCCCTCGGACTAGCTCAGGGAAACGAGCAGTACTTC
D: .; J: TRBJ2-7; size: few; V: TRBV2; CDR3: CASMGTGEGSYEQYF; DNA: TGTGCCAGCATGGGCACGGGGGAAGGGAGTTACGAGCAGTACTTC
D: TRBD1; J: TRBJ2-1; size: .; V: TRBV29-1; CDR3: CSVMGTGGSNEQFF; DNA: TGCAGCGTTATGGGGACAGGAGGTTCGAATGAGCAGTTCTTC